This T cell receptor (beta chain) came from a study of radiotherapy plus CTLA-4 blockade in lung cancer. Study summary: Disease control was seen in approximately 29% of patients, objective responses in more than 15%.

Study-level points and caveats: In blood, TCR clones derived from the tumor expanded after radiotherapy plus ipilimumab. Early blood T cell clone changes and increased post-radiation serum interferon-beta were reportedly the strongest response predictors.

Comment on this clone: The antigen remains unidentified.

The data were produced by immunoSEQ multiplex PCR, yet TCRdb's version contains in-frame clones alone and is incomplete. The data contain about 62,000 clones, 70% to 80% of them singletons. Patients had chemo-refractory metastatic non-small-cell lung cancer and received focal radiation plus CTLA-4 blockade that used ipilimumab. CDR1 and CDR2 from the germline V gene are SGHDN and FVKESK. With V trimmed by 3 bases and J by 6 bases, 12 bases remained unmatched. The CDR3 contains 16 residues. This material consisted of peripheral blood, taken from a patient treated with radiotherapy plus ipilimumab. The source of this sequence is a human donor with non-small cell lung cancer who had a complete response to radiotherapy plus ipilimumab. The chain couples TRBV14 to TRBJ2-7; TRBD1 matches 9 bases. DNA of the CDR3: TGTGCCAGCAGCCAGCACGAGCCCGGGACAGGGAGCGAGCAGTACTTC. It translates to CASSQHEPGTGSEQYF.